Each of the 27 T cell receptor beta chains below was sequenced from the same sample in a study of regulatory T cells in long-lasting Graves disease. In building TCR beta libraries, iRepertoire HTBI primers were used together with Arm-PCR of CDR3 regions. Via MiXCR, TCRdb re-called the multiplex PCR reads, giving one row per CDR3 protein. Here the sample spans 350,000 to 500,000 distinct CDR3 sequences, about 15% being singletons. Time point defined: newly diagnosed GD, antithyroid drugs for less than 3 months. TCR sequences were obtained from RNA taken from PBMCs. The sample was also reused in another study, on T cells in Graves' hyperthyroidism and ophthalmopathy.

This material consisted of peripheral blood mononuclear cells (PBMCs), taken at new diagnosis, from a patient treated with antithyroid drugs. The source of these receptors is a woman aged 45-65 years with Graves disease.

This clonotype came up many times. The genes are TRBV5-1 and TRBJ2-7, with D unclear. The CDR3 is 15 residues long. Trimming removed 2 bases from V and 2 bases from J, with 14 bases in between. The germline CDR1 and CDR2 sequences are SGHRS and YFSETQ. CDR3: CASSFGILSPYEQYF. For the CDR3, the DNA is TGCGCCAGCAGCTTCGGCATACTTTCTCCCTACGAGCAGTACTTC.

The chain links TRBV6-1 to TRBJ2-7, with 10 bases fitting TRBD1. V lost 3 bases, J lost 2 bases, and 1 base stayed unmatched. The length of the CDR3 is 14 residues. Germline V gene sequence: CDR1 MNHNS, CDR2 SASEGT. The CDR3 region is CASSETGGPYEQYF. The CDR3 region has the DNA TGTGCCAGCAGTGAGACAGGGGGCCCCTACGAGCAGTACTTC.

The V call is TRBV10-2, the J call TRBJ2-7; D is unclear. V lost 1 base and J 2 bases, leaving 18 bases between the germline ends. The CDR3 is 17 residues long. Germline CDR1 WSHSY, CDR2 SAAADI. The CDR3 here is CASSEFNIYKRTYEQYF. CDR3 DNA: TGCGCCAGCAGTGAGTTCAACATATACAAAAGAACCTACGAGCAGTACTTC.

J is TRBJ1-5 and V is TRBV5-1; D is perhaps TRBD1 (5 bases). V lost 0 bases and J 6 bases, leaving 10 bases between the germline ends. The CDR3 spans 14 residues. The germline gives CDR1 SGHRS, CDR2 YFSETQ. The CDR3: CASSLEAGTQPQHF. CDR3 DNA sequence: TGCGCCAGCAGCTTGGAGGCAGGGACTCAGCCCCAGCATTTT.

This chain connects TRBV5-5 to TRBJ2-1; perhaps TRBD2 as D (6 bases). The CDR3 length is 14 residues. Trimming pared 4 bases from V and 2 bases from J, leaving 10 bases between. CDR1 SGHKS and CDR2 YYEKEE come from the germline V gene (reference sequence). CDR3 DNA: TGTGCCAGCAGCAGGACTAATACCTACAATGAGCAGTTCTTC. It translates to CASSRTNTYNEQFF.

The V gene is TRBV7-9, the J gene TRBJ2-1; 14 bases fit TRBD2. Germline V CDR1 and CDR2: SEHNR, FQNEAQ (reference sequence). The CDR3 totals 16 residues. The J segment lost 7 bases and the V segment lost 5 bases, leaving 7 bases of the junction unmatched. CDR3 bases: TGTGCCAGCAGCCTGTGGACTAGCGGGAGGCCGAATGAGCAGTTCTTC. Translating it yields CASSLWTSGRPNEQFF.

This clonotype was detected ten times or more. The chain recombines TRBV10-3 with TRBJ2-7; the match to TRBD2 covers 14 bases. Per germline, CDR1 ENHRY and CDR2 SYGVKD. V shed 2 bases, J shed 5 bases, and the junction held 2 bases outside the gene matches. CDR3 length: 15 amino acids. DNA of the CDR3: TGTGCCATCAGTGAGAAGGGACTAGCGGGAGACGAGCAGTACTTC. This translates into CAISEKGLAGDEQYF.

The gene calls are TRBV5-1 and TRBJ2-7; 8 positions match TRBD1. This CDR3 is built from 14 residues. Trimming took 4 bases from V and 3 from J; bases not matched to a gene: 6. Germline CDR1 SGHRS, CDR2 YFSETQ. CDR3 loop: CASSIDRGSYEQYF. The CDR3, as DNA: TGCGCCAGCAGCATCGACAGGGGTAGCTACGAGCAGTACTTC.

This clonotype occurred once. This may come from a read error, since a much larger clone is one base off. The chain uses TRBV6-2 or TRBV6-3 and TRBJ2-1; 9 positions match TRBD2. This CDR3 region has 17 residues. Losses at the gene ends were 5 bases for V and 5 bases for J; bases not matched to a gene: 13. Germline loops: CDR1 MNHEY, CDR2 SVGEGT. The CDR3 DNA follows: TGTGCCAGCAGTATCACCTTAGCGGGAGTAGTTAACAATGAGCAGTTCTTC. Encoded protein: CASSITLAGVVNNEQFF.

For the CDR3, the DNA is TGTGCCAGCAGTTCCCACCTCGGCGGGGAGCTGTTTTTT. It translates to CASSSHLGGELFF. V and J are TRBV5-4 and TRBJ2-2, with D unclear. The CDR3 is made up of 13 amino acids. Trimming left V 5 bases short and J 7 bases short, with 12 bases between. The germline CDR1 and CDR2 sequences are SGHNT and YYREEE (reference sequence). The variable domain in full, completed from reference TRBV5-4 and TRBJ2-2, reads ETGVTQSPTHLIKTRGQQVTLRCSSQSGHNTVSWYQQALGQGPQFIFQYYREEENGRGNFPPRFSGLQFPNYSSELNVNALELDDSALYLCASSSHLGGELFFGEGSRLTVL.

This clonotype has a count of ten or more. The rearrangement uses TRBV12-3 or TRBV12-4 and TRBJ2-7, with TRBD2 identical over 8 bases. V shed 7 bases, J shed 5 bases, and the junction held 13 bases outside the gene matches. The CDR3 runs 15 residues. The chain's CDR3 is CASTQAGAVYNEQYF. The DNA of the CDR3 is TGTGCCAGCACGCAAGCGGGGGCGGTATATAACGAGCAGTACTTC.

In its sample, this clonotype was seen many times. The chain is built from TRBV6-1 and TRBJ2-7; tentatively, D is TRBD2 (5 bases). The germline V gene has CDR1 MNHNS and CDR2 SASEGT. The CDR3 consists of 15 residues. V was shortened by 6 bases and J by 3 bases, with 18 bases between the two germline ends. This CDR3 is CASRQSHRGGYEQYF. In DNA, the CDR3 is TGTGCCAGCAGACAATCTCACCGTGGAGGCTACGAGCAGTACTTC.

A few counts support this clonotype. The chain links TRBV29-1 to TRBJ1-3; D unresolved. The CDR3 spans 14 residues. The germline V gene has CDR1 SQVTM and CDR2 ANQGSEA. Trimming pared 1 base from V and 0 bases from J, leaving 7 bases between. This CDR3 reads CSVEVPNSGNTIYF. For the CDR3, the DNA is TGCAGCGTTGAAGTTCCGAACTCTGGAAACACCATATATTTT.

This clonotype has more than one count but fewer than ten. The CDR3: CASSSRLASYNEQFF. The CDR3 DNA sequence: TGTGCCAGCAGCTCTCGACTAGCTTCCTACAATGAGCAGTTCTTC. The chain links TRBV7-3 to TRBJ2-1, with 7 bases fitting TRBD2. The CDR3 consists of 15 residues. J was trimmed by 1 base and V by 4 bases; bases with no gene match: 4. Germline loops: CDR1 SGHTA, CDR2 FQGTGA.

The genes are TRBV4-1 and TRBJ2-1; D not resolved. Germline CDR1 is MGHRA and CDR2 is YSYEKL. Trimming removed 1 base at V and 1 base at J, with 11 bases between. This CDR3 region has 16 residues. For the CDR3, the DNA is TGCGCCAGCAGCCAAGGGTCAGCGAAGTCCTACAATGAGCAGTTCTTC. It encodes CASSQGSAKSYNEQFF.

This clonotype was detected a few times. This sequence joins TRBV20-1 and TRBJ2-3, with a tentative D call TRBD2 (6 bases). The CDR3 spans 11 residues. The germline V gene has CDR1 DFQATT and CDR2 SNEGSKA (reference sequence). V was clipped by 4 bases and J by 6 bases, with 8 bases between them. CDR3 coding DNA: TGCAGTGCTATTCGGGGGGATACGCAGTATTTT. The encoded protein is CSAIRGDTQYF.

Concerning this clonotype itself: A clone one base away is much larger, so this may be a read error. V gene TRBV19 combines with J gene TRBJ2-6, with 8 positions matching TRBD1. CDR1 is LNHDA, CDR2 SQIVND, per germline (reference sequence). V trimming: 11 bases; J trimming: 0 bases; junction bases outside the gene matches: 15. This CDR3 is built from 18 residues. The CDR3 DNA is TGTGCCGGTACCGACGGAGGGACAGGATTCTCTGGGGCCAACGTCCTGACTTTC. Amino acids: CAGTDGGTGFSGANVLTF.

The V and J genes are TRBV20-1 and TRBJ2-5, with 10 nucleotides matching TRBD2. V shed 3 bases, J shed 5 bases, and the junction held 9 bases outside the gene matches. Germline loops: CDR1 DFQATT, CDR2 SNEGSKA (reference sequence). This CDR3 contains 15 residues. CDR3 region: CSASPLAGAWETQYF. CDR3 nucleotides: TGCAGTGCTAGTCCTCTAGCGGGAGCCTGGGAGACCCAGTACTTC.

There are many counts of this clonotype. The chain couples TRBV27 to TRBJ2-1, with 7 bases lining up with TRBD2. The CDR3 loop spans 15 amino acids. V lost 2 bases, J lost 4 bases, and 5 bases stayed unmatched. The germline CDR1 and CDR2 sequences are MNHEY and SMNVEV (reference sequence). CDR3 bases: TGTGCCAGCAGTTTAGGCGGGAGCCGGTACAATGAGCAGTTCTTC. Translated, it gives CASSLGGSRYNEQFF.

This clonotype was observed many times. The V call is TRBV20-1, the J call TRBJ2-3, with D perhaps TRBD2 (6 bases). The CDR3 spans 14 residues. The ends were cut back, 6 bases at V and 6 bases at J, with 19 bases in the middle. Germline V gene lookup returns CDR1 DFQATT and CDR2 SNEGSKA (reference sequence). This chain's CDR3 is CSAPTGGSGDTQYF. CDR3 bases: TGCAGTGCCCCGACCGGGGGTTCGGGGGATACGCAGTATTTT.

Many counts were recorded for this clonotype. The genes are TRBV28 and TRBJ2-3, with D maybe TRBD2 (6 bases). The germline V gene has CDR1 MDHEN and CDR2 SYDVKM. The V gene lost 3 bases and the J gene lost 7 bases, with 14 bases spanning the gap. The CDR3 totals 14 residues. CDR3 bases: TGTGCCAGCAGTTTGCTGGAGGGGCTAAATACGCAGTATTTT. Amino acids: CASSLLEGLNTQYF.

This clonotype was found many times. The CDR3 nucleotides are TGTGCCAGCAGTTGGTTAGGCGACTATGGCTACACCTTC. Translating it yields CASSWLGDYGYTF. The chain couples TRBV6-2 or TRBV6-3 to TRBJ1-2, with D hard to call. Germline V gene data show CDR1 as MNHEY and CDR2 as SVGEGT. The CDR3 loop spans 13 amino acids. The ends were cut back, 4 bases at V and 3 bases at J, with 9 bases in the middle.

This clonotype was recorded many times. The chain has TRBV20-1 and TRBJ2-1; 9 positions agree with TRBD1. V dropped 4 bases and J dropped 4; count of bases not matched to a gene: 8. This CDR3 contains 15 residues. CDR1 and CDR2 (germline): DFQATT, SNEGSKA (reference sequence). The CDR3 loop reads CSATRIGTGYNEQFF. CDR3 sequence (DNA): TGCAGTGCTACAAGAATCGGGACAGGGTACAATGAGCAGTTCTTC.

This clonotype was counted many times. This chain joins TRBV28 and TRBJ1-1; D call uncertain. Germline V gives CDR1 MDHEN, CDR2 SYDVKM. This CDR3 has 12 residues. Trimming removed 6 bases at V and 3 bases at J, with 8 bases between. CDR3 sequence (DNA): TGTGCCAGCAGGGTTCGGGACACTGAAGCTTTCTTT. Protein sequence: CASRVRDTEAFF. The full variable domain, completed using reference TRBV28 and TRBJ1-1, is DVKVTQSSRYLVKRTGEKVFLECVQDMDHENMFWYRQDPGLGLRLIYFSYDVKMKEKGDIPEGYSVSREKKERFSLILESASTNQTSMYLCASRVRDTEAFFGQGTRLTVV.

Concerning this clonotype itself: An end of the junction does not agree with germline; a read error may underlie this. The chain has TRBV5-1 and TRBJ1-2; D might be TRBD1 (6 bases). Germline-derived CDR1 and CDR2 are SGHRS and YFSETQ. This CDR3 region has 14 residues. CDR3 DNA: TGCGCCAGCAGCGGCCTCGGGACATCATATGGCTGCACCTTC. This sequence encodes CASSGLGTSYGCTF.

This clonotype was seen repeatedly, ten times or more. The CDR3 nucleotides are TGTGCCAGCAGCCAAGAGTGGACAGGGACCACTGAAGCTTTCTTT. It is translated as CASSQEWTGTTEAFF. This chain uses TRBV3-1 with TRBJ1-1; 8 bases map to TRBD1. The junction had 4 bases not matched to a gene; V was cut back by 0 bases and J by 4 bases. This CDR3 contains 15 residues. CDR1 is LGHDT and CDR2 is YNNKEL in the germline V gene (reference sequence).

There are many counts of this clonotype. This chain joins TRBV3-1 and TRBJ2-4, with D perhaps TRBD1 or TRBD2 (5 bases each). The CDR3 is 14 amino acids. Germline V gene lookup returns CDR1 LGHDT and CDR2 YNNKEL (reference sequence). Trimming removed 8 bases at V and 8 bases at J, with 19 bases between. CDR3 sequence reads: CASLPTAEMDIQYF. As DNA, the CDR3 is TGTGCCAGCCTTCCGACAGCGGAGATGGACATTCAGTACTTC.